These 11 T cell receptor beta chains share one sample of origin, sequenced in a study of tumor and adjacent non-tumor tissue in lung cancer. A modified ARM-PCR protocol with three rounds of nested PCR amplified TCRbeta. In TCRdb, the multiplex PCR reads were re-called with MiXCR into one record per CDR3 protein. Of 120,000 or so distinct CDR3 sequences listed, approximately 71% are singletons. The template was RNA from unsorted bulk tissue. The sequenced material came from lung tumor tissue. The receptors stem from a man aged 30 to 45 with non-small cell lung cancer.

On this clonotype itself: This sequence may be a read error, since a much larger clone differs from it by one base. V is TRBV4-1 and J is TRBJ2-7, with 11 bases identical to TRBD2. Per the germline V gene, CDR1 is MGHRA and CDR2 is YSYEKL. The CDR3 contains 16 residues. As DNA, the CDR3 is TGCGCCAACAGCCAAGAGGCTAGCGGGGGGACCTACGAGCAGTACTTC. This translates into CANSQEASGGTYEQYF.

On this clonotype itself: Possible read error: a much larger clone is one base away. As DNA, the CDR3 is TGTGCCAGCAGTTACAATGCTCCGATCCGATGCTCCTATAATTCACCCCTCCACTTT. This sequence encodes CASSYNAPIRCSYNSPLHF. V usage is TRBV6-5 and J usage is TRBJ1-6; D ambiguous. The V end lost 2 bases, the J end lost 0 bases, and 17 bases lay between the germline ends. The CDR3 is made up of 19 amino acids. From germline, CDR1 is MNHEY and CDR2 SVGAGI.

The V and J genes are TRBV11-2 and TRBJ1-5, with 7 nucleotides matching TRBD1. The CDR3 has 14 residues. Germline lookup yields CDR1 SGHAT and CDR2 FQNNGV. After removal of 6 bases from V and 6 bases from J, the junction contained 8 bases not matched to a gene. The CDR3 sequence is CASSPTGEGQPQHF. In DNA, the CDR3 is TGTGCCAGCAGTCCCACAGGGGAAGGTCAGCCCCAGCATTTT.

Notes on this clonotype: The DNA is left out, because the CDR3 cannot be placed on it with certainty; the CDR3 is given as TCRdb lists it. The chain carries TRBV12-5 and TRBJ1-1. The V gene's germline CDR1 is LGHNT and CDR2 FRNRAP. The CDR3 totals 15 residues, both ends included. CDR3 amino acids: CAGGAGVGVGTEGFF.

Worth noting for this clonotype: One end of the junction fails to match germline, which may point to a read error. The chain uses TRBV12-3 or TRBV12-4 and TRBJ1-3; D uncertain. This CDR3 region has 15 residues. The CDR3 sequence: CTSSLGPGTGNTIYF. As DNA, the CDR3 is TGTACCAGCAGTTTAGGACCCGGCACTGGAAACACCATATATTTT.

As to this clonotype: A single base separates this from a much larger clone, so it may be a read error. V and J are TRBV6-6 and TRBJ2-1, with TRBD2 as a possible D gene (5 bases). Germline V gene sequence: CDR1 MNHNY, CDR2 SVGAGI (reference sequence). The CDR3 has 15 residues. The CDR3 loop is CARSYSGRVEGEQFF. DNA for the CDR3: TGTGCCAGGAGTTACTCCGGACGGGTTGAGGGTGAGCAGTTCTTC.

The table lists this clonotype with many counts. V usage is TRBV6-2 or TRBV6-3 and J usage is TRBJ2-7; 11 positions agree with TRBD2. There are 15 residues in the CDR3. The V and J ends lost 6 bases and 1 base, in that order; junction bases with no gene match: 5. Germline-derived CDR1 and CDR2 are MNHEY and SVGEGT. CDR3 sequence reads: CASSPSGGRSYEQYF. DNA of the CDR3: TGTGCCAGCAGCCCTAGCGGGGGGCGTTCCTACGAGCAGTACTTC.

A remark on this clonotype: This may stem from a read error, because a much larger clone lies one nucleotide away. This chain links TRBV20-1 with TRBJ2-2; possible D gene TRBD2, 6 bases. The germline gives CDR1 DFQATT, CDR2 SNEGSKA (reference sequence). There are 16 residues in the CDR3. As DNA, the CDR3 is TGCAGTGCATCGGACTACGGGGTATCGAACACCTGGGAGCTGTTTTTT. It codes for CSASDYGVSNTWELFF.

This clonotype was observed a few times. Since a much larger clone is just one base distant, this may be a read error. V usage is TRBV6-2 or TRBV6-3 and J usage is TRBJ2-3, with 9 positions matching TRBD2. The germline gives CDR1 MNHEY, CDR2 SVGEGT. The CDR3 is made up of 13 amino acids. For the CDR3, the DNA is TGTGCCAGCAGGACTAGCGGCACAGGTACGCAGTATTTT. Translation: CASRTSGTGTQYF.

Worth noting for this clonotype: One end of the junction is discordant with germline, which a read error may explain. CDR3: CAISFAGPYEQYF. The CDR3 DNA reads TGTGCCATCAGCTTTGCAGGCCCCTACGAGCAGTACTTC. The chain employs TRBV5-6 and TRBJ2-7; no clear D. The CDR3 runs to 13 residues. The germline gives CDR1 SGHDT, CDR2 YYEEEE.

Remarks on this clonotype: This may stem from a read error, because a much larger clone lies one nucleotide away. The chain uses TRBV20-1 and TRBJ2-1; perhaps TRBD2 as D (5 bases). Trimming removed 6 bases from V and 4 bases from J, with 34 bases in between. In germline, CDR1 is DFQATT, CDR2 SNEGSKA (reference sequence). The CDR3 has 20 residues. CDR3 sequence (DNA): TGCAGTGCCGCCCCTGCGGACTTGAGACTATTGGATGAAAAATACAATGAGCAGTTCTTC. Its protein is CSAAPADLRLLDEKYNEQFF.